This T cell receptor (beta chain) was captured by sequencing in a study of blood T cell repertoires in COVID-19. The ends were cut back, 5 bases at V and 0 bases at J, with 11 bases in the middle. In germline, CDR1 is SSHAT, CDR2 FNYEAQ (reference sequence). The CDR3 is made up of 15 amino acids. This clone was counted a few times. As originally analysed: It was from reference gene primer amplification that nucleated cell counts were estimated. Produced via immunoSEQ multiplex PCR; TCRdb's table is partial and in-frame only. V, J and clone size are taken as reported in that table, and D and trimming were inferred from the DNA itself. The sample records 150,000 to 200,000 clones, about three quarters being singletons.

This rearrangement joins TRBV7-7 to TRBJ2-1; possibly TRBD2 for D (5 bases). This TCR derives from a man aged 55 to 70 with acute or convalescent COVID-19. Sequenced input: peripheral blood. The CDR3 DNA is TGTGCCAGCAGCGCGGACTCAAGCTCCTACAATGAGCAGTTCTTC. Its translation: CASSADSSSYNEQFF.